These 20 T cell receptor beta chains originate from one sample sequenced in a study of technical replicates of blood from a handful of donors. Profiled with immunoSEQ multiplex PCR; TCRdb holds only in-frame clones, not every one. The repertoire holds approximately 73,000 clones, with roughly 91% as singletons. The sequencing input was T cells isolated from PBMCs. The source is a human donor in good health.

CDR3 amino acids: CASSSEVRGYEQYF. The CDR3 DNA follows: TGTGCCAGCAGCTCAGAAGTACGGGGTTACGAGCAGTACTTC. The chain carries TRBV11-2 and TRBJ2-7; D may be TRBD2 (5 bases). This CDR3 is built from 14 residues. Germline CDR1 is SGHAT and CDR2 is FQNNGV. Trimming removed 4 bases from V and 4 bases from J, with 14 bases in between.

This CDR3 is CASSQGTTSIYNEQFF. In DNA form, the CDR3 reads TGTGCCAGCAGCCAGGGGACAACCAGTATATACAATGAGCAGTTCTTC. The chain combines TRBV4-2 with TRBJ2-1, with TRBD1 as a possible D gene (6 bases). Germline V gives CDR1 LGHNA, CDR2 YNFKEQ. The CDR3 has 16 residues. V lost 3 bases and J 4 bases, leaving 16 bases between the germline ends.

J is TRBJ2-3 and V is TRBV6-5; 15 bases agree with TRBD2. The germline V gene encodes CDR1 MNHEY and CDR2 SVGAGI. Germline trimming cut 5 bases from V and 7 bases from J; bases unmatched to any gene: 4. The CDR3 runs to 15 residues. The CDR3, as DNA: TGTGCCAGCAGTACGGGGACTAGCGGGAGGTATACGCAGTATTTT. Translated: CASSTGTSGRYTQYF.

The rearrangement uses TRBV9 and TRBJ2-7; 12 bases map to TRBD2. J gave up 5 bases and V 0 bases, and 0 bases lay outside the gene matches. Germline CDR1 reads SGDLS; CDR2 reads YYNGEE. The CDR3 length is 14 residues. CDR3 sequence (DNA): TGTGCCAGCAGCGTAGGACTAGCGGGAGACGAGCAGTACTTC. Protein sequence: CASSVGLAGDEQYF.

V usage is TRBV28 and J usage is TRBJ1-4; TRBD1 agrees at 8 bases. J lost 5 bases, V lost 6 bases, and 5 bases had no gene match. Germline CDR1 is MDHEN and CDR2 is SYDVKM. CDR3 size: 14 residues. The DNA of the CDR3 is TGTGCCAGCAGAGGACAGGGAGGAAATGAAAAACTGTTTTTT. Translation gives CASRGQGGNEKLFF.

V gene TRBV2 combines with J gene TRBJ2-7; TRBD1 might be the D (6 bases). This CDR3 region has 14 residues. CDR1 and CDR2 (germline): SNHLY, FYNNEI. With 6 bases removed from V and 3 bases from J, the gap between germline ends came to 15 bases. CDR3 coding DNA: TGTGCCAGCAGGAGACCGGGACATATCTACGAGCAGTACTTC. This translates into CASRRPGHIYEQYF.

The chain combines TRBV7-9 with TRBJ2-7; D may be TRBD2 (5 bases). The V gene lost 3 bases and the J gene lost 0 bases, with 9 bases spanning the gap. The V gene's germline CDR1 is SEHNR and CDR2 FQNEAQ (reference sequence). The CDR3 has 14 residues. The CDR3 DNA reads as TGTGCCAGCAGCTTTGACGACTACTCCTACGAGCAGTACTTC. It specifies CASSFDDYSYEQYF.

The chain joins TRBV29-1 to TRBJ2-1; D unclear. Germline V gives CDR1 SQVTM, CDR2 ANQGSEA. This CDR3 is 11 amino acids long. V was shortened by 5 bases and J by 3 bases, with 5 bases between the two germline ends. Here the CDR3 DNA reads TGCAGCGTTTTGAGCTACAATGAGCAGTTCTTC. Its translation: CSVLSYNEQFF.

This chain connects TRBV6-6 to TRBJ1-2, with no clear D. Trimming pared 5 bases from V and 8 bases from J, leaving 15 bases between. Germline V gives CDR1 MNHNY, CDR2 SVGAGI (reference sequence). The CDR3 is made up of 13 amino acids. The CDR3 sequence is CASSPQASSGYTF. The CDR3 bases are TGTGCCAGCAGTCCCCAGGCCTCCTCGGGCTACACCTTC.

The chain carries TRBV28 and TRBJ2-7; 8 bases are shared with TRBD2. V gave up 3 bases and J gave up 0 bases; unmatched junction bases: 13. Germline values: CDR1 MDHEN, CDR2 SYDVKM. There are 18 residues in the CDR3. The CDR3 region has the DNA TGTGCCAGCAGTTTTTACATTGGCGGGGGGCAAATCTCCTACGAGCAGTACTTC. Protein: CASSFYIGGGQISYEQYF.

V and J are TRBV11-3 and TRBJ2-2; 11 bases line up with TRBD2. Germline assignment: CDR1 SGHNT and CDR2 YENEEA. This CDR3 has 15 amino acids. Trimming removed 2 bases from V and 4 bases from J; junction bases left unmatched: 0. Here the CDR3 reads CASSLLAGGTGELFF. The CDR3 nucleotides are TGTGCCAGCAGCTTACTAGCGGGAGGCACCGGGGAGCTGTTTTTT.

The chain carries TRBV19 and TRBJ2-1, with 7 bases identical to TRBD1. This CDR3 is built from 14 residues. CDR1 is LNHDA, CDR2 SQIVND, per germline (reference sequence). With V trimmed by 10 bases and J by 2 bases, 8 bases remained unmatched. CDR3 DNA: TGTGCCACTACACCGGGACAGACCTACAATGAGCAGTTCTTC. This encodes CATTPGQTYNEQFF.

The rearrangement uses TRBV19 and TRBJ2-7; perhaps TRBD1 as D (6 bases). The ends were cut back, 6 bases at V and 5 bases at J, with 20 bases in the middle. The CDR3 spans 15 residues. The germline V gene encodes CDR1 LNHDA and CDR2 SQIVND (reference sequence). The DNA for the CDR3 is TGTGCCAGTAGCTCATGGGACACCACCGGGGACGAGCAGTACTTC. Amino acid sequence: CASSSWDTTGDEQYF. Full variable domain (rest looked up from reference TRBV19 and TRBJ2-7): DGGITQSPKYLFRKEGQNVTLSCEQNLNHDAMYWYRQDPGQGLRLIYYSQIVNDFQKGDIAEGYSVSREKKESFPLTVTSAQKNPTAFYLCASSSWDTTGDEQYFGPGTRLTVT.

J is TRBJ2-5 and V is TRBV7-2; D might be TRBD2 (6 bases). This CDR3 has 15 residues. Trimming removed 5 bases from V and 4 bases from J, with 17 bases in between. CDR1 and CDR2 from the germline V gene are SGHTA and FQGNSA. The CDR3 protein is CASSRITGSPETQYF. The DNA for the CDR3 is TGTGCCAGCAGCCGGATTACCGGGAGTCCAGAGACCCAGTACTTC.

Only a few counts were recorded for this clone. The chain couples TRBV19 to TRBJ1-2, with a possible D match to TRBD1 (5 bases). CDR3 length: 15 amino acids. Per the germline V gene, CDR1 is LNHDA and CDR2 is SQIVND (reference sequence). V lost 7 bases and J 1 base, leaving 16 bases between the germline ends. The CDR3 protein is CASTPGVGGNYGYTF. CDR3 nucleotides: TGTGCCAGTACCCCGGGGGTCGGGGGTAACTATGGCTACACCTTC.

V gene TRBV7-8 combines with J gene TRBJ1-1; the match to TRBD1 covers 9 bases. The CDR3 has 15 residues. CDR1 and CDR2 from the germline V gene are SGHVS and FQNEAQ. V shed 4 bases and J 8 bases; nucleotides not matched to a gene: 11. Here the CDR3 reads CASSYTHSTGGEAFF. The CDR3 coding sequence is TGTGCCAGCAGCTACACTCACTCAACAGGGGGCGAAGCTTTCTTT.

This chain links TRBV15 with TRBJ1-1; D is possibly TRBD1 (5 bases). Deletions cut 3 bases from V and 3 bases from J, with 26 bases between. CDR1 is LNHNV, CDR2 YYDKDF, per germline (reference sequence). This CDR3 contains 19 residues. Here the CDR3 reads CATSRDGGKLYLSDTEAFF. As DNA, the CDR3 is TGTGCCACCAGCAGGGACGGGGGAAAGCTGTACCTTTCGGACACTGAAGCTTTCTTT. Looking up the rest from reference TRBV15 and TRBJ1-1 gives the full variable domain: DAMVIQNPRYQVTQFGKPVTLSCSQTLNHNVMYWYQQKSSQAPKLLFHYYDKDFNNEADTPDNFQSRRPNTSFCFLDIRSPGLGDTAMYLCATSRDGGKLYLSDTEAFFGQGTRLTVV.

The chain recombines TRBV4-1 with TRBJ1-2; D not resolved. The CDR3 is 14 residues long. Germline CDR1 MGHRA, CDR2 YSYEKL. V lost 1 base and J lost 4, with 10 bases in between. In nucleotides, the CDR3 is TGCGCCAGCAGCCAAGTTGCGGGTGGCTATGGCTACACCTTC. As protein: CASSQVAGGYGYTF.

In this sample, this clone turned up once. The chain links TRBV7-2 to TRBJ1-1; no definite D call. The CDR3 consists of 13 residues. Germline CDR1 reads SGHTA; CDR2 reads FQGNSA. Deletions cut 1 base from V and 3 bases from J, with 6 bases between. CDR3 bases: TGTGCCAGCAGCTTAGGAGGAGACACTGAAGCTTTCTTT. Its translation is CASSLGGDTEAFF.

This clone showed up just once. The gene calls are TRBV19 and TRBJ2-7; 9 nucleotides match TRBD1. This CDR3 has 14 amino acids. The germline V gene has CDR1 LNHDA and CDR2 SQIVND (reference sequence). V lost 7 bases and J lost 3; bases outside the gene matches: 7. This CDR3 is CASNPGQGFYEQYF. Written as DNA, the CDR3 is TGTGCCAGTAACCCAGGACAGGGGTTCTACGAGCAGTACTTC.